The sequence of this T cell receptor beta chain was determined in a study of blood T cell repertoires in COVID-19. Study-wide context: COVID-19 samples, acute and convalescent, were from the United States, Italy and Spain. PBMCs, B-cell-depleted T cells, or T cells were the source of the cDNA or gDNA that made up the material.

In the authors' methods: Amplification of reference gene primers was used by the study to estimate nucleated cell counts. Only in-frame clones appear in the TCRdb table, and some are missing; sequencing was by immunoSEQ multiplex PCR. V and J calls and clone size are those listed in that table; D and trimming were worked out from the DNA. The sample yields about 150,000 clones, about 89% seen once. CDR3 size: 16 residues. Germline V lookup: CDR1 ENHRY, CDR2 SYGVKD. J was trimmed by 2 bases and V by 10 bases; bases with no gene match: 16. Material for sequencing was peripheral blood. The chain carries TRBV10-3 and TRBJ2-7; 8 bases fit TRBD2. The receptor's source is a man aged 50 or older with acute or convalescent COVID-19. In DNA, the CDR3 is TGTGCCACCGTTGGAACTAGCGGTCCTAGGACCTACGAGCAGTACTTC. It translates to CATVGTSGPRTYEQYF.